This TCR beta chain was identified in a study of T-cell reconstitution after alpha-beta-depleted transplantation in children. The study, taken as a whole, reports: Diversity of TCRbeta at day 60 was high in some patients, arising from surviving recipient T cells and thymic progenitors.

This clonotype was recorded many times. What it recognizes is unknown. Germline CDR1 reads DFQATT; CDR2 reads SNEGSKA (reference sequence). The CDR3 extends over 14 amino acids. Trimming at V came to 3 bases and at J to 3 bases, leaving 7 bases not matched to a gene. A TCRbeta library incorporating unique molecular identifiers was prepared. TCRdb re-analysed the PCR reads in MiXCR, keeping a single row per CDR3 protein. The data hold fewer than 550,000 distinct CDR3 sequences, with 10% to 13% observed a single time. This sequence joins TRBV20-1 and TRBJ1-2; 7 nucleotides line up with TRBD1. This material consisted of PBMCs, taken before TCRalphabeta/CD19-depleted stem cell transplant. This sequence was found in a child aged 2-15 years with inherited bone marrow failure, due to receive a stem cell transplant. The CDR3 is CSARGDRAYYGYTF. The CDR3 bases are TGCAGTGCTAGGGGTGACAGGGCGTACTATGGCTACACCTTC.